One sample yielded the 22 T cell receptor beta chains listed below, sequenced in a study of early T cells in non-severe SARS-CoV-2 infection. TCRdb re-derived calls from the 5' RACE reads in MiXCR, one entry per CDR3 protein. The sample records 60,000 to 80,000 distinct CDR3 sequences, less than 15% being singletons. Sequenced input: whole blood. Source of these receptors: an adult who was a healthcare worker with PCR-confirmed SARS-CoV-2 infection or an uninfected control (not recorded which).

This clonotype was seen many times. This chain uses TRBV28 with TRBJ1-2; unclear D gene. With 3 bases removed from V and 5 bases from J, the gap between germline ends came to 13 bases. This CDR3 region has 14 residues. The germline gives CDR1 MDHEN, CDR2 SYDVKM. DNA of the CDR3: TGTGCCAGCAGTTTCCGCCAGCCTAGTTATGGCTACACCTTC. Protein: CASSFRQPSYGYTF.

This clonotype was counted at least ten times. The V gene is TRBV2, the J gene TRBJ2-3, with TRBD1 identical over 8 bases. CDR3 length: 13 amino acids. The J segment lost 3 bases and the V segment lost 8 bases, leaving 4 bases of the junction unmatched. Germline CDR1 is SNHLY and CDR2 is FYNNEI. CDR3 loop: CASEGQVTDTQYF. In nucleotides, the CDR3 is TGTGCCAGCGAGGGACAGGTGACAGATACGCAGTATTTT.

This clonotype was picked up a small number of times. The chain is built from TRBV27 and TRBJ2-1; 8 bases map to TRBD2. The CDR3 runs to 16 residues. V shed 5 bases and J 0 bases; nucleotides not matched to a gene: 6. In germline, CDR1 is MNHEY, CDR2 SMNVEV (reference sequence). DNA for the CDR3: TGTGCCAGCAGTCCCCGGGGGGGATACTCCTACAATGAGCAGTTCTTC. It translates to CASSPRGGYSYNEQFF.

This clonotype was picked up many times. The chain has TRBV20-1 and TRBJ1-2, with 7 bases aligning to TRBD1. V gave up 3 bases and J gave up 8 bases; unmatched junction bases: 12. The CDR3 contains 14 residues. The germline V gene encodes CDR1 DFQATT and CDR2 SNEGSKA (reference sequence). CDR3 in amino acids: CSASAVDRDSGYTF. CDR3 sequence (DNA): TGCAGTGCTAGTGCGGTTGACAGGGACTCAGGCTACACCTTC.

This clonotype has a count of ten or more. CDR3 protein: CASSLAGQGTDTQYF. The CDR3 DNA follows: TGTGCCAGCAGCTTGGCGGGACAGGGAACAGATACGCAGTATTTT. The rearrangement links TRBV5-4 to TRBJ2-3; the match to TRBD1 covers 9 bases. Germline CDR1 reads SGHNT; CDR2 reads YYREEE (reference sequence). Germline trimming cut 0 bases from V and 3 bases from J; bases unmatched to any gene: 2. The CDR3 has 15 amino acids. Drawing the rest from reference TRBV5-4 and TRBJ2-3, the complete variable domain is ETGVTQSPTHLIKTRGQQVTLRCSSQSGHNTVSWYQQALGQGPQFIFQYYREEENGRGNFPPRFSGLQFPNYSSELNVNALELDDSALYLCASSLAGQGTDTQYFGPGTRLTVL.

This clonotype was recorded at least ten times. J is TRBJ2-1 and V is TRBV28; TRBD2 agrees at 16 bases. V gave up 6 bases and J gave up 8 bases; unmatched junction bases: 13. Germline-derived CDR1 and CDR2 are MDHEN and SYDVKM. CDR3 length equals 18 residues. This chain's CDR3 is CASRSPGLAGGPIDEQFF. CDR3 sequence (DNA): TGTGCCAGCAGGAGCCCGGGACTAGCGGGAGGGCCGATTGATGAGCAGTTCTTC. Based on the CDR3 plus reference TRBV28 and TRBJ2-1, the full variable domain is DVKVTQSSRYLVKRTGEKVFLECVQDMDHENMFWYRQDPGLGLRLIYFSYDVKMKEKGDIPEGYSVSREKKERFSLILESASTNQTSMYLCASRSPGLAGGPIDEQFFGPGTRLTVL.

The table lists this clonotype with many counts. The chain joins TRBV12-3 or TRBV12-4 to TRBJ2-2, with D possibly called TRBD1 or TRBD2 (5 bases each). This CDR3 is built from 13 residues. V was pared by 6 bases and J by 5 bases, with 10 bases between. The CDR3 is CASSTWGTGELFF. The CDR3 coding sequence is TGTGCCAGCAGCACGTGGGGGACCGGGGAGCTGTTTTTT.

This clonotype was picked up many times. The CDR3 sequence: CASSSPGLAGGRGDEQFF. CDR3 nucleotide sequence: TGCGCCAGCAGCTCACCGGGACTAGCGGGAGGTCGGGGGGATGAGCAGTTCTTC. V is TRBV5-1 and J is TRBJ2-1, with TRBD2 matching 15 bases. V trimming: 3 bases; J trimming: 8 bases; junction bases outside the gene matches: 12. This CDR3 is 18 amino acids long. CDR1 is SGHRS and CDR2 is YFSETQ in the germline V gene.

The chain employs TRBV28 and TRBJ2-3; tentative D call: TRBD2 (6 bases). The CDR3 contains 15 residues. The ends were cut back, 3 bases at V and 1 base at J, with 11 bases in the middle. CDR1 MDHEN and CDR2 SYDVKM come from the germline V gene. CDR3 nucleotides: TGTGCCAGCAGTTTGGTAGCGGAGGGCACAGATACGCAGTATTTT. This codes for CASSLVAEGTDTQYF.

In this sample, this clonotype turned up many times. Here the CDR3 reads CASSLAPADNEQFF. CDR3 bases: TGTGCCAGCAGCTTAGCACCGGCAGACAATGAGCAGTTCTTC. The chain is built from TRBV7-9 and TRBJ2-1; no definite D call. The CDR3 totals 14 residues. CDR1 is SEHNR, CDR2 FQNEAQ, per germline (reference sequence). Deletions cut 0 bases from V and 5 bases from J, with 8 bases between.

This clonotype was counted a few times. The J gene is TRBJ1-2, the V gene TRBV6-5, with TRBD1 as a possible D gene (5 bases). CDR3 length equals 13 residues. Germline CDR1 and CDR2: MNHEY and SVGAGI. Trimming took 2 bases from V and 2 from J, leaving 6 bases between them. The CDR3 reads CASSYDRNYGYTF. In nucleotides, the CDR3 is TGTGCCAGCAGTTACGACAGAAACTATGGCTACACCTTC.

This clonotype has only a few counts. The genes are TRBV4-2 and TRBJ2-7; TRBD2 agrees at 7 bases. Germline V lookup: CDR1 LGHNA, CDR2 YNFKEQ. This CDR3 contains 16 residues. Trimming removed 3 bases from V and 2 bases from J; junction bases left unmatched: 10. The CDR3 DNA is TGTGCCAGCAGCCAGTCTCCCGCGAGCGGGGCCTACGAGCAGTACTTC. This sequence encodes CASSQSPASGAYEQYF.

The V gene is TRBV20-1, the J gene TRBJ1-3, with TRBD1 matching 7 bases. The junction had 6 bases not matched to a gene; V was cut back by 4 bases and J by 0 bases. Germline-derived CDR1 and CDR2 are DFQATT and SNEGSKA (reference sequence). CDR3 length: 15 residues. The CDR3 region is CSATATGNSGNTIYF. CDR3 in DNA: TGCAGTGCTACCGCGACAGGGAACTCTGGAAACACCATATATTTT.

Only a few counts were recorded for this clonotype. The rearrangement uses TRBV29-1 and TRBJ2-6; the D is unclear. V lost 4 bases and J 0 bases, leaving 10 bases between the germline ends. CDR1 SQVTM and CDR2 ANQGSEA come from the germline V gene. There are 15 residues in the CDR3. CDR3 in amino acids: CSVVETPSGANVLTF. The CDR3 DNA reads TGCAGCGTTGTGGAGACCCCCTCTGGGGCCAACGTCCTGACTTTC.

This clonotype was observed at least ten times. This chain links TRBV18 with TRBJ2-5; no reliable D call. Trimming shortened V by 2 bases and J by 1 base, and 11 bases separated the two germline ends. CDR1 is KGHSH and CDR2 is LQKENI in the germline V gene. The CDR3 sequence is 15 residues long. CDR3 bases: TGTGCCAGCTCACCAAGGTCCTCTGGCCAAGAGACCCAGTACTTC. Amino acids: CASSPRSSGQETQYF.

The chain links TRBV20-1 to TRBJ2-3, with a tentative D call TRBD1 (5 bases). Trimming left V 6 bases short and J 2 bases short, with 12 bases between. Germline CDR1 DFQATT, CDR2 SNEGSKA (reference sequence). CDR3 length equals 13 residues. CDR3 nucleotides: TGCAGTGCATGGACAAGTCACACAGATACGCAGTATTTT. Its protein is CSAWTSHTDTQYF.

Ten or more counts support this clonotype. For the CDR3, the DNA is TGTGCCAGCAGTCAAATAGCGGGAATTAGGTACAATGAGCAGTTCTTC. It codes for CASSQIAGIRYNEQFF. This rearrangement joins TRBV2 to TRBJ2-1; 8 positions match TRBD2. V dropped 5 bases and J dropped 4; count of bases not matched to a gene: 10. Germline lookup yields CDR1 SNHLY and CDR2 FYNNEI. There are 16 residues in the CDR3.

The table lists this clonotype with many counts. The chain joins TRBV10-1 to TRBJ2-2; no clear D. In germline, CDR1 is WNHNN, CDR2 SYGVQD (reference sequence). V dropped 6 bases and J dropped 4 bases, with 6 bases sitting between them. This CDR3 has 12 residues. The CDR3 region is CASRLGTGELFF. The CDR3 DNA sequence: TGCGCCAGCAGGCTGGGCACCGGGGAGCTGTTTTTT.

This clonotype was seen many times. The chain links TRBV29-1 to TRBJ2-6, with D unclear. V shed 4 bases and J shed 0 bases, with 4 bases lying between them. Looked up from germline, CDR1 is SQVTM and CDR2 is ANQGSEA. The CDR3 is 13 residues long. CDR3 in DNA: TGCAGCGTTGCTACCTCTGGGGCCAACGTCCTGACTTTC. Translated, it gives CSVATSGANVLTF.

This clonotype was seen many times. The chain recombines TRBV7-6 with TRBJ2-1, with D maybe TRBD1 (5 bases). Germline V gene data show CDR1 as SGHVS and CDR2 as FNYEAQ. This CDR3 region has 14 residues. The V and J ends lost 7 bases and 1 base respectively, with 11 bases between them. The CDR3 nucleotides are TGTGCCAGCACCCCCAGGGCTTCCTACAATGAGCAGTTCTTC. Its translation: CASTPRASYNEQFF.

This clonotype came up many times. The chain links TRBV20-1 to TRBJ1-3, with D possibly being TRBD1 (6 bases). The CDR3 runs to 13 residues. The V end was cut by 6 bases, the J end by 0 bases, with 9 bases between. Germline CDR1 and CDR2: DFQATT and SNEGSKA (reference sequence). CDR3: CSAMTGSGNTIYF. CDR3 DNA sequence: TGCAGTGCCATGACAGGCTCTGGAAACACCATATATTTT.

This clonotype showed up many times. The J gene is TRBJ1-2, the V gene TRBV20-1; TRBD1 is a possible D gene (6 bases). Between the trimmed V and J ends, which lost 6 bases and 0 bases, there was a span of 14 bases. From germline, CDR1 is DFQATT and CDR2 SNEGSKA (reference sequence). CDR3 length: 14 residues. The CDR3 reads CSAEHRETNYGYTF. The CDR3, as DNA: TGCAGTGCCGAGCACAGGGAGACTAACTATGGCTACACCTTC.